Following are 6 T cell receptor beta chains from one sample sequenced in a study of blood T cell repertoires in COVID-19. The data were produced by immunoSEQ multiplex PCR, yet TCRdb's version contains in-frame clones alone and is incomplete. The sample has 350,000 to 450,000 clones, 80% to 90% seen once. The sequencing input was peripheral blood. The receptors derive from an older woman with COVID-19, enrolled during active disease.

This rearrangement joins TRBV21-1 to TRBJ2-1; the table's D call, TRBD1, was not checked against the DNA. TRBV21-1 is a listed pseudogene. This CDR3 spans 17 amino acids. The CDR3 coding sequence is TGTGCCAGCAGCAAAGGGGAGACAGGGTTCACCTCCAATGAGCAGTTCTTC. Amino acids: CASSKGETGFTSNEQFF.

The chain carries TRBV5-6 and TRBJ2-7, with TRBD2 matching 10 bases. Germline V gene lookup returns CDR1 SGHDT and CDR2 YYEEEE. The CDR3 covers 16 residues. Unmatched junction bases numbered 6, after V lost 3 bases and J lost 0 bases. The CDR3 loop reads CASSSGLADFSYEQYF. CDR3 nucleotide sequence: TGTGCCAGCAGCTCTGGACTAGCGGACTTCTCCTACGAGCAGTACTTC.

The rearrangement links TRBV27 to TRBJ1-2; D is perhaps TRBD1 (5 bases). The germline V gene has CDR1 MNHEY and CDR2 SMNVEV (reference sequence). The CDR3 runs 14 residues. Trimming removed 3 bases from V and 7 bases from J, with 15 bases in between. This CDR3 is CASSFLSGGAGYTF. The DNA for the CDR3 is TGTGCCAGCAGTTTTCTGTCGGGAGGGGCTGGCTACACCTTC.

The chain couples TRBV7-2 to TRBJ2-1, with D tentatively TRBD2 (7 bases). The CDR3 length is 15 residues. The V end lost 0 bases, the J end lost 4 bases, and 10 bases lay between the germline ends. Germline loops: CDR1 SGHTA, CDR2 FQGNSA. CDR3 nucleotide sequence: TGTGCCAGCAGCTTAGCGGGGGGGCCGTACAATGAGCAGTTCTTC. It is translated as CASSLAGGPYNEQFF.

This rearrangement joins TRBV7-9 to TRBJ2-4; 11 bases align to TRBD1. Germline V lookup: CDR1 SEHNR, CDR2 FQNEAQ (reference sequence). The trim removed 5 bases at V and 12 bases at J, leaving 6 bases unmatched. This CDR3 has 13 amino acids. CDR3 nucleotides: TGTGCCAGCAGCCCGGGACAGGGGGTCAGTCAGTACTTC. Translated: CASSPGQGVSQYF.

The CDR3 here is CASSIPGGEKLFF. CDR3 nucleotide sequence: TGTGCCAGTAGTATCCCAGGGGGTGAAAAACTGTTTTTT. The rearrangement links TRBV19 to TRBJ1-4, with 7 nucleotides matching TRBD1. The V gene end was trimmed by 3 bases and the J gene end by 7 bases; junction bases not matched to a gene: 2. The CDR3 sequence is 13 residues long. Germline V CDR1 and CDR2: LNHDA, SQIVND (reference sequence).